Listed here are 23 T cell receptor beta chains from one sample, sequenced in a study of cytomegalovirus exposure and HLA in healthy donors. The PCR was carried out with 60 Vbeta primers and 13 Jbeta primers. The repertoire was sequenced with immunoSEQ multiplex PCR; TCRdb's copy has only in-frame clones and lacks some. The table shows 150,000 to 200,000 clones, with 70% to 85% occurring only once. The sample consisted of PBMCs. The receptors were sampled from a middle-aged man in good health and CMV-seropositive.

This CDR3 is CASSSVGPSYGYTF. CDR3 nucleotides: TGTGCCAGCAGCTCGGTGGGGCCGTCCTATGGCTACACCTTC. The chain combines TRBV5-5 with TRBJ1-2, with a weak D call TRBD1 (5 bases). V lost 3 bases and J 4 bases, leaving 13 bases between the germline ends. Germline V gives CDR1 SGHKS, CDR2 YYEKEE (reference sequence). The CDR3 runs 14 residues.

The chain has TRBV7-3 and TRBJ1-2; 7 bases align to TRBD1. Germline V gene data show CDR1 as SGHTA and CDR2 as FQGTGA. This CDR3 is 15 amino acids long. J was trimmed by 6 bases and V by 1 base; bases with no gene match: 8. The DNA for the CDR3 is TGTGCCAGCAGCTTAATGGGACAGCCAGGGGATGGCTACACCTTC. As protein: CASSLMGQPGDGYTF.

This clone was counted a few times. CDR3 nucleotides: TGTGCCAGCAGCGCGCCCGGCGACAGGGAAAGGCCCTACGAGCAGTACTTC. Translating gives CASSAPGDRERPYEQYF. The chain carries TRBV11-3 and TRBJ2-7; 7 bases fit TRBD1. Germline V CDR1 and CDR2: SGHNT, YENEEA. The CDR3 is 17 amino acids. Trimming took 5 bases from V and 2 from J; bases not matched to a gene: 15.

The rearrangement links TRBV7-6 to TRBJ2-7; 15 nucleotides align to TRBD2. The germline gives CDR1 SGHVS, CDR2 FNYEAQ. The CDR3 sequence is 14 residues long. V was clipped by 5 bases and J by 6 bases; unmatched bases: 2. CDR3 sequence: CASSPGLAGGEQYF. The CDR3 DNA reads as TGTGCCAGCAGCCCGGGACTAGCGGGGGGCGAGCAGTACTTC.

This chain connects TRBV9 to TRBJ1-1; weak D call: TRBD1 (5 bases). From germline, CDR1 is SGDLS and CDR2 YYNGEE. Trimming took off 0 bases at V and 3 bases at J, with 18 bases between the two ends. The CDR3 contains 17 residues. The CDR3 protein is CASSVASRSGRDTEAFF. CDR3 in DNA: TGTGCCAGCAGCGTAGCCTCACGGTCAGGGAGGGACACTGAAGCTTTCTTT.

This chain links TRBV4-2 with TRBJ1-3; TRBD1 matches at 7 bases. Per the germline V gene, CDR1 is LGHNA and CDR2 is YNFKEQ. This CDR3 is built from 16 residues. With V trimmed by 0 bases and J by 0 bases, 2 bases remained unmatched. The chain's CDR3 is CASSQEQGISGNTIYF. DNA of the CDR3: TGTGCCAGCAGCCAAGAACAGGGGATCTCTGGAAACACCATATATTTT.

The chain combines TRBV6-5 with TRBJ1-2; 11 bases are a match to TRBD1. This CDR3 spans 15 amino acids. The V and J ends lost 2 bases and 7 bases, in that order; junction bases with no gene match: 6. Germline-derived CDR1 and CDR2 are MNHEY and SVGAGI. Written as DNA, the CDR3 is TGTGCCAGCAGTTACCGGTCCGGGACAGGGGGTGGCTACACCTTC. This encodes CASSYRSGTGGGYTF.

The chain uses TRBV6-5 and TRBJ1-1, with 7 bases that match TRBD1. CDR1 and CDR2 from the germline V gene are MNHEY and SVGAGI. The V gene end was trimmed by 2 bases and the J gene end by 6 bases; junction bases not matched to a gene: 3. CDR3 size: 13 residues. The chain's CDR3 is CASSYGTESEAFF. The CDR3 nucleotides read TGTGCCAGCAGTTACGGGACAGAATCTGAAGCTTTCTTT.

The chain employs TRBV19 and TRBJ1-1, with D unresolved. Germline V gives CDR1 LNHDA, CDR2 SQIVND (reference sequence). CDR3 length: 16 residues. V was trimmed by 3 bases and J by 1 base, leaving 15 bases between them. DNA for the CDR3: TGTGCCAGTAGTATGGTCGCTTGGGCTGGGAACACTGAAGCTTTCTTT. Translated: CASSMVAWAGNTEAFF.

The chain uses TRBV18 and TRBJ2-7, with TRBD1 as a possible D gene (6 bases). The CDR3 runs to 14 residues. The germline V and J ends were trimmed by 8 bases and 1 base, with 15 bases remaining between them. Germline lookup yields CDR1 KGHSH and CDR2 LQKENI. This CDR3 is CASRRQAHSYEQYF. The CDR3 DNA is TGTGCCAGCCGCCGACAGGCTCATTCCTACGAGCAGTACTTC.

V is TRBV27 and J is TRBJ2-7; D is possibly TRBD1 (6 bases). V lost 5 bases to trimming and J lost 3 bases, with 14 bases between them. From germline, CDR1 is MNHEY and CDR2 SMNVEV (reference sequence). The CDR3 has 14 residues. The CDR3 sequence: CASSQTGIVYEQYF. The CDR3 region has the DNA TGTGCCAGCAGTCAAACAGGGATCGTCTACGAGCAGTACTTC.

The CDR3 DNA is TGTGCCAGCAGCTTAGAAATAGGGACTCTAGCCAAAAACATTCAGTACTTC. Protein: CASSLEIGTLAKNIQYF. The chain links TRBV7-8 to TRBJ2-4; possible D gene TRBD2, 6 bases. This CDR3 region has 17 residues. V lost 1 base and J 0 bases, leaving 13 bases between the germline ends. CDR1 SGHVS and CDR2 FQNEAQ come from the germline V gene.

This chain links TRBV10-2 with TRBJ1-2, with TRBD1 matching 7 bases. The CDR3 runs to 17 residues. The trim removed 3 bases at V and 2 bases at J, leaving 12 bases unmatched. Per the germline V gene, CDR1 is WSHSY and CDR2 is SAAADI. The CDR3 DNA reads TGCGCCAGCAGTGAAGGTGCTGGGGCAGGGGGAAACTATGGCTACACCTTC. It is translated as CASSEGAGAGGNYGYTF.

The chain is built from TRBV14 and TRBJ2-2, with TRBD2 as a possible D gene (6 bases). The CDR3 length is 15 residues. The V end was cut by 1 base, the J end by 9 bases, with 15 bases between. In germline, CDR1 is SGHDN, CDR2 FVKESK. The CDR3 region is CASSQAGGAGWELFF. The CDR3 bases are TGTGCCAGCAGCCAAGCAGGCGGGGCAGGCTGGGAGCTGTTTTTT.

The chain has TRBV30 and TRBJ1-2, with no clear D. V lost 0 bases to trimming and J lost 4 bases, with 15 bases between them. Germline assignment: CDR1 GTSNPN and CDR2 SVGIG (reference sequence). The CDR3 has 15 residues. The CDR3 DNA reads TGTGCCTGGAGTGTACCATCCGGTTCTTCCTATGGCTACACCTTC. Protein sequence: CAWSVPSGSSYGYTF.

V gene TRBV5-4 combines with J gene TRBJ2-2; 10 bases line up with TRBD1. The germline V gene encodes CDR1 SGHNT and CDR2 YYREEE (reference sequence). The CDR3 totals 15 residues. V shed 4 bases, J shed 6 bases, and the junction held 6 bases outside the gene matches. The CDR3 sequence: CASSKDRGNAGELFF. CDR3 in DNA: TGTGCCAGCAGCAAGGACAGGGGGAATGCCGGGGAGCTGTTTTTT.

The CDR3 DNA is TGTGCCAGCAGCTTAGGACAGGGGGGCTCCTACAATGAGCAGTTCTTC. It codes for CASSLGQGGSYNEQFF. The chain employs TRBV7-2 and TRBJ2-1; 9 positions agree with TRBD1. The germline gives CDR1 SGHTA, CDR2 FQGNSA. With 1 base clipped from V and 0 bases from J, the junction kept 1 base outside the gene matches. This CDR3 comprises 16 residues.

This clone was detected once. The J gene is TRBJ2-5, the V gene TRBV5-1; 8 nucleotides line up with TRBD2. The CDR3 is 15 residues long. The trim removed 0 bases at V and 2 bases at J, leaving 3 bases unmatched. Germline V lookup: CDR1 SGHRS, CDR2 YFSETQ. For the CDR3, the DNA is TGCGCCAGCAGCTTGGGACTAGCGCTACAAGAGACCCAGTACTTC. It yields the protein CASSLGLALQETQYF.

The rearrangement links TRBV6-1 to TRBJ1-5; 8 bases are a match to TRBD1. The CDR3 spans 13 residues. Germline CDR1 and CDR2: MNHNS and SASEGT. The ends lost 8 bases at V and 6 bases at J; junction bases unmatched: 6. CDR3 in DNA: TGTGCCAGCGCAGACAGGGGATCTCAGCCCCAGCATTTT. It is translated as CASADRGSQPQHF.

This clone was seen only a few times. The V gene is TRBV30, the J gene TRBJ1-3; 9 bases are shared with TRBD1. The CDR3 runs to 17 residues. Germline CDR1 reads GTSNPN; CDR2 reads SVGIG (reference sequence). The ends lost 0 bases at V and 0 bases at J; junction bases unmatched: 6. This chain's CDR3 is CAWSVGDRAISGNTIYF. CDR3 nucleotides: TGTGCCTGGAGTGTCGGGGACAGGGCAATCTCTGGAAACACCATATATTTT.

The chain combines TRBV19 with TRBJ1-5; the D gene is possibly TRBD1 (5 bases). The germline V and J ends were trimmed by 0 bases and 3 bases, with 12 bases remaining between them. CDR1 and CDR2 from the germline V gene are LNHDA and SQIVND (reference sequence). The CDR3 runs 16 residues. The CDR3 nucleotides are TGTGCCAGTAGTATAGATACGAGCAGGGTCAATCAGCCCCAGCATTTT. Amino acids: CASSIDTSRVNQPQHF. Full variable domain (outside the CDR3, taken from reference TRBV19 and TRBJ1-5): DGGITQSPKYLFRKEGQNVTLSCEQNLNHDAMYWYRQDPGQGLRLIYYSQIVNDFQKGDIAEGYSVSREKKESFPLTVTSAQKNPTAFYLCASSIDTSRVNQPQHFGDGTRLSIL.

The V and J genes are TRBV9 and TRBJ2-2; the D gene is possibly TRBD2 (6 bases). CDR3 length: 12 amino acids. The germline V and J ends were trimmed by 4 bases and 7 bases, with 8 bases remaining between them. CDR1 is SGDLS and CDR2 is YYNGEE in the germline V gene. The CDR3 protein is CASSLRGGELFF. In DNA, the CDR3 is TGTGCCAGCAGCCTGCGGGGCGGGGAGCTGTTTTTT.

V usage is TRBV28 and J usage is TRBJ1-5; 9 bases agree with TRBD1. Germline V gene lookup returns CDR1 MDHEN and CDR2 SYDVKM. The CDR3 extends over 15 amino acids. The junction had 6 bases not matched to a gene; V was cut back by 3 bases and J by 6 bases. The DNA of the CDR3 is TGTGCCAGCAGTTTCCTGACAGGGGGATTTCAGCCCCAGCATTTT. Residues: CASSFLTGGFQPQHF.